One and the same sample provided the 23 T cell receptor beta chains below, sequenced in a study of regulatory and conventional T cells in RAG deficiency. Genomic DNA came from blood regulatory T cells gated CD4+ CD25-high CD127-low. The repertoire was sequenced with immunoSEQ multiplex PCR; TCRdb's copy has only in-frame clones and lacks some. The data show 9,500 to 15,000 clones, roughly 94% seen once. These data were also reused for a study on regulatory T cells. Turning to that study: Amplification used 52 TRBV primers and 13 TRBJ primers.

The sequencing sample was made of CD127- CD25+ CD4+ Tregs sorted from blood. These receptor sequences come from a human donor in good health.

V is TRBV19 and J is TRBJ1-2, with a tentative D call TRBD1 (6 bases). V lost 0 bases and J lost 3, with 11 bases in between. This CDR3 comprises 15 residues. Germline CDR1 LNHDA, CDR2 SQIVND (reference sequence). DNA for the CDR3: TGTGCCAGTAGTATAGACGGGGGGCTGTACTATGGCTACACCTTC. Its translation is CASSIDGGLYYGYTF.

The CDR3 reads CAWSRVPTDTQYF. CDR3 bases: TGTGCCTGGAGCCGGGTTCCCACAGATACGCAGTATTTT. The J gene is TRBJ2-3, the V gene TRBV30, with no clear D. V was cut by 3 bases and J by 2 bases, with 9 bases left in between. Per germline, CDR1 GTSNPN and CDR2 SVGIG (reference sequence). CDR3 length equals 13 residues.

The V call is TRBV19, the J call TRBJ1-5, with 7 bases identical to TRBD1. V lost 8 bases and J lost 0; bases outside the gene matches: 7. Germline V gene data show CDR1 as LNHDA and CDR2 as SQIVND (reference sequence). The CDR3 spans 15 residues. The CDR3 protein is CASFPQGYSNQPQHF. Here the CDR3 DNA reads TGTGCCAGTTTTCCACAGGGGTATAGCAATCAGCCCCAGCATTTT.

The V gene is TRBV10-1, the J gene TRBJ1-3, with TRBD1 matching over 8 bases. Germline values: CDR1 WNHNN, CDR2 SYGVQD (reference sequence). The CDR3 spans 20 residues. Trimming took 0 bases from V and 4 from J; bases not matched to a gene: 17. CDR3 sequence (DNA): TGCGCCAGCAGTGAGTCAGAAGGTGGCAGGGGGCGCGCGGGGGGAAACACCATATATTTT. It is translated as CASSESEGGRGRAGGNTIYF.

V usage is TRBV9 and J usage is TRBJ1-4; 8 bases are shared with TRBD1. V was pared by 4 bases and J by 3 bases, with 5 bases of the junction left unmatched. Germline assignment: CDR1 SGDLS and CDR2 YYNGEE. This CDR3 contains 15 residues. CDR3 in amino acids: CASSSTTGANEKLFF. In nucleotides, the CDR3 is TGTGCCAGCAGCTCCACGACAGGGGCTAATGAAAAACTGTTTTTT.

CDR3 protein: CASSLANRDTQYF. DNA of the CDR3: TGTGCCAGCAGCTTAGCAAACAGGGATACGCAGTATTTT. The rearrangement uses TRBV7-9 and TRBJ2-3; TRBD1 is a possible D gene (5 bases). In germline, CDR1 is SEHNR, CDR2 FQNEAQ (reference sequence). The V end lost 0 bases, the J end lost 6 bases, and 7 bases lay between the germline ends. The CDR3 is 13 amino acids.

This rearrangement joins TRBV7-9 to TRBJ1-6, with 7 bases aligning to TRBD1. The length of the CDR3 is 14 residues. In germline, CDR1 is SEHNR, CDR2 FQNEAQ (reference sequence). V lost 5 bases, J lost 6 bases, and 4 bases stayed unmatched. The CDR3 DNA sequence: TGTGCCAGCAGCCTGGGACAGTTTAATTCACCCCTCCACTTT. Its protein is CASSLGQFNSPLHF. Looking up the rest from reference TRBV7-9 and TRBJ1-6 gives the full variable domain: DTGVSQNPRHKITKRGQNVTFRCDPISEHNRLYWYRQTLGQGPEFLTYFQNEAQLEKSRLLSDRFSAERPKGSFSTLEIQRTEQGDSAMYLCASSLGQFNSPLHFGNGTRLTVT.

This chain uses TRBV7-9 with TRBJ2-5; D gene uncertain. The tail of the sequence fits TRBJ2-7 better, so the J call may be wrong. Germline CDR1 is SEHNR and CDR2 is FQNEAQ (reference sequence). The CDR3 has 12 amino acids. The CDR3, as DNA: TGTGCCAGCAGCCTCCAAGCCTACGAGCAGTACTTC. Protein sequence: CASSLQAYEQYF.

CDR3 residues: CASSVALAGGVGQETQYF. CDR3 DNA sequence: TGTGCCAGCAGCGTAGCGCTAGCGGGGGGTGTAGGCCAAGAGACCCAGTACTTC. This chain joins TRBV9 and TRBJ2-5; 11 nucleotides agree with TRBD2. The CDR3 extends over 18 amino acids. After removal of 0 bases from V and 1 base from J, the junction contained 8 bases not matched to a gene. The V gene's germline CDR1 is SGDLS and CDR2 YYNGEE. The entire variable domain, with the rest obtained from reference TRBV9 and TRBJ2-5, is as follows: DSGVTQTPKHLITATGQRVTLRCSPRSGDLSVYWYQQSLDQGLQFLIQYYNGEERAKGNILERFSAQQFPDLHSELNLSSLELGDSALYFCASSVALAGGVGQETQYFGPGTRLLVL.

The chain links TRBV21-1 to TRBJ2-5; the D segment call TRBD1 is taken from the table without a DNA check. Near its end, the DNA agrees better with TRBJ2-7, so the J call may be wrong. TRBV21-1 is marked as a pseudogene. The CDR3 length is 16 residues. The CDR3 DNA follows: TGTGCCAGCAGCAAAGTGGTTGGGGGCGAGACCTACGAGCAGTACTTC. Amino acids: CASSKVVGGETYEQYF.

The chain couples TRBV10-2 to TRBJ2-3; TRBD1 matches 7 bases. V lost 2 bases and J lost 8; bases outside the gene matches: 13. Germline V gene sequence: CDR1 WSHSY, CDR2 SAAADI. This CDR3 is built from 16 residues. For the CDR3, the DNA is TGCGCCAGCAGTGAGCCTCGTGGGTGGGGACAGATTACGCAGTATTTT. Translating it yields CASSEPRGWGQITQYF.

The chain employs TRBV6-5 and TRBJ2-1, with TRBD2 identical over 13 bases. After removal of 5 bases from V and 10 bases from J, the junction contained 8 bases not matched to a gene. Per germline, CDR1 MNHEY and CDR2 SVGAGI. There are 15 residues in the CDR3. The CDR3 protein is CASSGGLAGRLEQFF. In DNA, the CDR3 is TGTGCCAGCAGTGGGGGACTAGCGGGGAGGCTAGAGCAGTTCTTC.

The chain joins TRBV28 to TRBJ2-1; TRBD1 is a possible D gene (7 bases). V was clipped by 11 bases and J by 6 bases, with 20 bases between them. CDR3 length: 14 amino acids. Germline CDR1 is MDHEN and CDR2 is SYDVKM. The CDR3: CAYSGTWTGNEQFF. The CDR3 DNA follows: TGTGCCTACTCCGGGACTTGGACAGGCAATGAGCAGTTCTTC. Supplemented by reference TRBV28 and TRBJ2-1, the full variable domain reads DVKVTQSSRYLVKRTGEKVFLECVQDMDHENMFWYRQDPGLGLRLIYFSYDVKMKEKGDIPEGYSVSREKKERFSLILESASTNQTSMYLCAYSGTWTGNEQFFGPGTRLTVL.

CDR3 sequence: CASSLGAGVNTEAFF. The CDR3 coding sequence is TGTGCCAGCAGCTTGGGGGCAGGTGTAAACACTGAAGCTTTCTTT. The chain carries TRBV7-6 and TRBJ1-1; the D gene is possibly TRBD1 (6 bases). Trimming took off 3 bases at V and 2 bases at J, with 13 bases between the two ends. Germline-derived CDR1 and CDR2 are SGHVS and FNYEAQ. CDR3 length equals 15 residues.

This sequence joins TRBV10-1 and TRBJ2-3, with D possibly matching TRBD1 (5 bases). This CDR3 is built from 14 residues. The germline CDR1 and CDR2 sequences are WNHNN and SYGVQD (reference sequence). Trimming shortened V by 2 bases and J by 6 bases, and 12 bases separated the two germline ends. The CDR3 DNA follows: TGCGCCAGCAGTGAGGGGGCCCTGAGGGATACGCAGTATTTT. This sequence encodes CASSEGALRDTQYF.

A single count supports this clone. V is TRBV7-3 and J is TRBJ2-6; 9 bases agree with TRBD1. The ends lost 5 bases at V and 0 bases at J; junction bases unmatched: 20. CDR1 is SGHTA, CDR2 FQGTGA, per germline. CDR3 length equals 22 residues. CDR3 sequence reads: CASSPLVMWDRETHSGANVLTF. CDR3 nucleotides: TGTGCCAGCAGCCCACTGGTGATGTGGGACAGGGAAACCCACTCTGGGGCCAACGTCCTGACTTTC.

The rearrangement links TRBV5-1 to TRBJ2-5; TRBD2 might be the D (5 bases). V gave up 0 bases and J gave up 2 bases, with 20 bases separating them. This CDR3 is 18 amino acids long. Germline CDR1 is SGHRS and CDR2 is YFSETQ. The CDR3 protein is CASSLAPRRFQIQETQYF. The CDR3 coding sequence is TGCGCCAGCAGCTTGGCCCCGCGGAGGTTTCAGATACAAGAGACCCAGTACTTC.

V is TRBV5-1 and J is TRBJ1-3, with 8 nucleotides matching TRBD1. This CDR3 has 15 amino acids. The trim removed 5 bases at V and 0 bases at J, leaving 4 bases unmatched. From germline, CDR1 is SGHRS and CDR2 YFSETQ. Here the CDR3 reads CASRTGGDSGNTIYF. In nucleotides, the CDR3 is TGCGCCAGCAGAACAGGGGGGGACTCTGGAAACACCATATATTTT.

The CDR3 nucleotides are TGTGCCAGCAGCCTAGGGACAGGCTCTGGAAACACCATATATTTT. It encodes CASSLGTGSGNTIYF. The V call is TRBV7-9, the J call TRBJ1-3, with 8 nucleotides matching TRBD1. Looked up from germline, CDR1 is SEHNR and CDR2 is FQNEAQ (reference sequence). The CDR3 covers 15 residues. With V trimmed by 5 bases and J by 0 bases, 3 bases remained unmatched.

In this sample, this clone turned up a few times. V is TRBV28 and J is TRBJ1-3; D may be TRBD1 (6 bases). The germline V gene encodes CDR1 MDHEN and CDR2 SYDVKM. V was clipped by 8 bases and J by 0 bases, with 23 bases between them. This CDR3 comprises 18 residues. This chain's CDR3 is CASGTLVPTGPSGNTIYF. CDR3 coding DNA: TGTGCCAGCGGCACCCTCGTCCCTACAGGGCCCTCTGGAAACACCATATATTTT. Complete variable domain (other parts from reference TRBV28 and TRBJ1-3): DVKVTQSSRYLVKRTGEKVFLECVQDMDHENMFWYRQDPGLGLRLIYFSYDVKMKEKGDIPEGYSVSREKKERFSLILESASTNQTSMYLCASGTLVPTGPSGNTIYFGEGSWLTVV.

This clone was counted once. The sample holds other DNA sequences that translate to the same CDR3. The chain employs TRBV18 and TRBJ2-7; 7 nucleotides agree with TRBD1. The V and J ends lost 0 bases and 3 bases, in that order; junction bases with no gene match: 5. The CDR3 contains 15 residues. CDR1 and CDR2 (germline): KGHSH, LQKENI. This CDR3 is CASSPPTGSRYEQYF. DNA of the CDR3: TGTGCCAGCTCACCACCGACAGGGAGTCGCTACGAGCAGTACTTC.

The gene calls are TRBV28 and TRBJ2-7; D perhaps matches TRBD2 (5 bases). CDR1 MDHEN and CDR2 SYDVKM come from the germline V gene. This CDR3 comprises 12 residues. Trimming took off 7 bases at V and 6 bases at J, with 13 bases between the two ends. CDR3: CASTAGVGEQYF. CDR3 coding DNA: TGTGCCAGCACCGCCGGGGTAGGCGAGCAGTACTTC.

Concerning this clone: At the DNA level, this CDR3 is encoded by other sequences in the same sample as well. The rearrangement joins TRBV9 to TRBJ1-6, with 9 positions matching TRBD1. Per germline, CDR1 SGDLS and CDR2 YYNGEE. This CDR3 is 17 amino acids long. With V trimmed by 3 bases and J by 2 bases, 6 bases remained unmatched. DNA of the CDR3: TGTGCCAGCAGCGCCGTCGACAGGGGGGCCTATAATTCACCCCTCCACTTT. Protein product: CASSAVDRGAYNSPLHF.